What follows describes a single T cell receptor (beta chain). Time point indicated: newly diagnosed GD, antithyroid drugs for less than 3 months. PBMCs were the source of the RNA used for TCR sequencing. Sequencing libraries for TCR beta were prepared with iRepertoire HTBI primers and Arm-PCR of CDR3 regions. TCRdb reprocessed the multiplex PCR reads via MiXCR and lists one record per CDR3 protein. The sample records around 450,000 distinct CDR3 sequences, 16% being singletons. These data originate in a study of regulatory T cells in long-lasting Graves disease. The CDR3 runs 14 residues. Germline assignment: CDR1 MDHEN and CDR2 SYDVKM. V shed 7 bases and J shed 8 bases, with 18 bases lying between them. The same specimen was also included in a second study, on T cells in Graves' hyperthyroidism and ophthalmopathy.

The source material was peripheral blood mononuclear cells (PBMCs), sampled at new diagnosis, from a patient treated with antithyroid drugs. This sequence originates from a middle-aged man with Graves disease. This chain links TRBV28 with TRBJ2-1, with TRBD2 as a possible D gene (6 bases). CDR3 bases: TGTGCCAGCAATCGCGGAGGGAGACTCGATGAGCAGTTCTTC. Its translation: CASNRGGRLDEQFF.